This TCR beta chain was captured by sequencing in a study of blood T cell repertoires in COVID-19. The table came from immunoSEQ multiplex PCR; TCRdb's copy has only in-frame clones and leaves some out. The sample has about 210,000 clones; about 83% are singletons. Trimming cost V 3 bases and J 2 bases; bases outside gene matches: 3. Germline V gene data show CDR1 as LNHDA and CDR2 as SQIVND (reference sequence). The CDR3 sequence is 15 residues long. The sequence derives from a woman in her thirties or forties with active or convalescent COVID-19. Sequencing was done on a sample of peripheral blood. The chain carries TRBV19 and TRBJ2-5; TRBD1 aligns across 10 bases. CDR3 protein: CASSMGDRGQETQYF. In nucleotides, the CDR3 is TGTGCCAGTAGTATGGGGGACAGGGGTCAAGAGACCCAGTACTTC.